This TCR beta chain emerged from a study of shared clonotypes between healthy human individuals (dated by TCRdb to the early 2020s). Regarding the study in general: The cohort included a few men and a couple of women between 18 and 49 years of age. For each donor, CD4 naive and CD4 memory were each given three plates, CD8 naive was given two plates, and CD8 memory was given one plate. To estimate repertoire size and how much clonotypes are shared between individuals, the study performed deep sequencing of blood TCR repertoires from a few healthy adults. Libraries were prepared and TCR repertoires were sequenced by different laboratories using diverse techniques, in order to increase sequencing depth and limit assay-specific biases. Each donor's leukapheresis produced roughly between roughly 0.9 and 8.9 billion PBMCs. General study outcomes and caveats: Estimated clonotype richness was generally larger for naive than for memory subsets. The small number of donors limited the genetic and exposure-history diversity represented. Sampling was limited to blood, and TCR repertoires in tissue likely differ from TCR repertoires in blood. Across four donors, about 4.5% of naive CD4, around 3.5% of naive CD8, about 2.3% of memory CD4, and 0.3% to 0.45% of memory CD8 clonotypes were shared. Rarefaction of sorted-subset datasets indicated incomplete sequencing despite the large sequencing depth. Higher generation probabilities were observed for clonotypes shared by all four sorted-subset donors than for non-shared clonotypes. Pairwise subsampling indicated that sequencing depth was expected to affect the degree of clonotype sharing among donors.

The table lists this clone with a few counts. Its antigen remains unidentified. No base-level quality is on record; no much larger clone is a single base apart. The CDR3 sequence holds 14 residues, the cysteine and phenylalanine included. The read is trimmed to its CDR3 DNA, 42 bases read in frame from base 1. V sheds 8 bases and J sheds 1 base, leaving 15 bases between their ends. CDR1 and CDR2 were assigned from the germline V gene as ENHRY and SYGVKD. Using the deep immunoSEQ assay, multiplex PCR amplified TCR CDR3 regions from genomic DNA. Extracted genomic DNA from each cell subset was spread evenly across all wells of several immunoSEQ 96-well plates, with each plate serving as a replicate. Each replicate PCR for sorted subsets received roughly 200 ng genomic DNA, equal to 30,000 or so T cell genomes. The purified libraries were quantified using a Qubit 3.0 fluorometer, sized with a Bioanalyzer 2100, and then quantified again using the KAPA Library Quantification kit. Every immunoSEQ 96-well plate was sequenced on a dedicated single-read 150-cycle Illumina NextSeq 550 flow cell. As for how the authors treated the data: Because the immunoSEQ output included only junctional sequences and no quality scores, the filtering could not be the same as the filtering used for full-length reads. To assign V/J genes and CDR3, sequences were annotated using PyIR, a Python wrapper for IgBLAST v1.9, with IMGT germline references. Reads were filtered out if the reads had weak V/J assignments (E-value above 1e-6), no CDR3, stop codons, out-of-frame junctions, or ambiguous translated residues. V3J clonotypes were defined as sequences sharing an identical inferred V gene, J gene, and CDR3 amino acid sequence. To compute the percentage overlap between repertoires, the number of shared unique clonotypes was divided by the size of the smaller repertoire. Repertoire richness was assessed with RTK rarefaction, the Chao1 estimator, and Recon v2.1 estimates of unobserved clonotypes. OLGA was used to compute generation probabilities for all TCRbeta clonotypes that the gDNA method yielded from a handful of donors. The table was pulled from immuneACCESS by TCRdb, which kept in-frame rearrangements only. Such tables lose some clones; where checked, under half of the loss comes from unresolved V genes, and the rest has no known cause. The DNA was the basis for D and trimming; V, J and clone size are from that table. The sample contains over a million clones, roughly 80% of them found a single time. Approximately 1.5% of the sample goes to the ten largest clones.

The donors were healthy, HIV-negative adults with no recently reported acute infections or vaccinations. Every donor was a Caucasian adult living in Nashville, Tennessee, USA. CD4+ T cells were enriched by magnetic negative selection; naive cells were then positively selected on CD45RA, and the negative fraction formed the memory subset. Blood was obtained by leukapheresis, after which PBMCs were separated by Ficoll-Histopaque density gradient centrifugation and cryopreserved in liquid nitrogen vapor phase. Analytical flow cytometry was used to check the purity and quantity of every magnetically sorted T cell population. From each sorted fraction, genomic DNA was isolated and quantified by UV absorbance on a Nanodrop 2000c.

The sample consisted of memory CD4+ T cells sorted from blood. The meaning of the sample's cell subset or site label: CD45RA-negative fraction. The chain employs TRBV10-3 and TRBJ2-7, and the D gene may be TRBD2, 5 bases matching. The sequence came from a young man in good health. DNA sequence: TGTGCCATCCATGGCTCGACGGGATCCTACGAGCAGTACTTC. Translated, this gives CAIHGSTGSYEQYF.